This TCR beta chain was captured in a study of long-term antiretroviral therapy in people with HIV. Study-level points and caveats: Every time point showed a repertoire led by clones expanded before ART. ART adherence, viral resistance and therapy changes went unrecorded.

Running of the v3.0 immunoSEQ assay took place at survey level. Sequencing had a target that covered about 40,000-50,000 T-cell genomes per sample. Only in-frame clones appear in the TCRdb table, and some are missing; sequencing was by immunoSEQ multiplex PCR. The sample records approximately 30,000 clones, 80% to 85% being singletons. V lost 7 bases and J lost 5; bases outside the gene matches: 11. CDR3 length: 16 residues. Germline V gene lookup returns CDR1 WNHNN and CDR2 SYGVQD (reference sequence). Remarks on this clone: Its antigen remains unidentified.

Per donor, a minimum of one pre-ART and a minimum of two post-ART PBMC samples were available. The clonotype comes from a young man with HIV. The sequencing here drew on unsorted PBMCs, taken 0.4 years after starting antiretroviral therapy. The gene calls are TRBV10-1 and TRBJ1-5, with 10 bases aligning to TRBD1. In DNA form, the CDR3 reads TGCGCCAGCACCAGACAGGGACAGGGGAGGGATCAGCCCCAGCATTTT. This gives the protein CASTRQGQGRDQPQHF.